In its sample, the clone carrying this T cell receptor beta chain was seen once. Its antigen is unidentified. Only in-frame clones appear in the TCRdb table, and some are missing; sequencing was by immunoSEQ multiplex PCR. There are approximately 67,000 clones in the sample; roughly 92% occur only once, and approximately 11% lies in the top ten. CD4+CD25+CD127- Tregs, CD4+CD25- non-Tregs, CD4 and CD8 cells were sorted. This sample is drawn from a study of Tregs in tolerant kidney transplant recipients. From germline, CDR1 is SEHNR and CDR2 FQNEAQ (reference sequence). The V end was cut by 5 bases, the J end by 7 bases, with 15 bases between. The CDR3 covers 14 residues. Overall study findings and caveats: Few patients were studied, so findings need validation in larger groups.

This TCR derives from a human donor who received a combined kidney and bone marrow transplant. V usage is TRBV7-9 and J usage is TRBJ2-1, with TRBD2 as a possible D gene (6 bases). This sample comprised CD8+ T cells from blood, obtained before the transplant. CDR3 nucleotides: TGTGCCAGCAGCCCCTTCGTGGGGGGAAATGAGCAGTTCTTC. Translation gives CASSPFVGGNEQFF.